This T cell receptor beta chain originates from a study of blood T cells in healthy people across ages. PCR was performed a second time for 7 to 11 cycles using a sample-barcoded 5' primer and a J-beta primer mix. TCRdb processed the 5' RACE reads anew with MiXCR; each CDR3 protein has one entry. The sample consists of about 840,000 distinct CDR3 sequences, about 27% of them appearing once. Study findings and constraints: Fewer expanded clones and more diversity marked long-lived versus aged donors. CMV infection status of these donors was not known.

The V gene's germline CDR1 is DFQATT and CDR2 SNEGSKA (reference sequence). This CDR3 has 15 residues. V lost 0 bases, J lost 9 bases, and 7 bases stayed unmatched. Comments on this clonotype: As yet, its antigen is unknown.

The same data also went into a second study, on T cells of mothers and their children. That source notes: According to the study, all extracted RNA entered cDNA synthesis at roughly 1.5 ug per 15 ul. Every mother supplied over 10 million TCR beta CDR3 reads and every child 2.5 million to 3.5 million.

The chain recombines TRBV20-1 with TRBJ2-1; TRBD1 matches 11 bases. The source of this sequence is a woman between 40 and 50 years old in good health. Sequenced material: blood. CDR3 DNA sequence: TGCAGTGCTAGAGACCCCGGGACAGGGGGGATTGAGCAGTTCTTC. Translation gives CSARDPGTGGIEQFF.